The next 27 T cell receptor beta chains were all read from a single sample in a study of T cell responses to AZD1222 COVID-19 vaccine. Profiling relied on immunoSEQ multiplex PCR, and the TCRdb table lists in-frame clones only, not all of them. The repertoire holds tens of thousands of clones, with over 75% as singletons. The sample was peripheral blood, taken on day 0 of AZD1222 vaccination. The receptors were sampled from an adult in good health.

The genes are TRBV3-1 (or the pseudogene TRBV3-2) and TRBJ1-6; D unresolved. CDR1 LGHDT and CDR2 YNNKEL come from the germline V gene (reference sequence). The CDR3 loop spans 12 amino acids. V lost 3 bases and J lost 9, with 6 bases in between. The CDR3 sequence: CASSQRGSPLHF. The CDR3, as DNA: TGTGCCAGCAGCCAGCGGGGTTCACCCCTCCACTTT.

The chain couples TRBV14 to TRBJ2-3; D gene ambiguous. Germline lookup yields CDR1 SGHDN and CDR2 FVKESK. The CDR3 is 14 residues long. V lost 2 bases and J 1 base, leaving 7 bases between the germline ends. In DNA, the CDR3 is TGTGCCAGCAGCCAACTACTTGGCACAGATACGCAGTATTTT. Its translation: CASSQLLGTDTQYF.

This clone occurred once. V is TRBV27 and J is TRBJ1-1; D may be TRBD1 (5 bases). The CDR3 runs to 13 residues. Germline CDR1 reads MNHEY; CDR2 reads SMNVEV (reference sequence). V was trimmed by 5 bases and J by 5 bases, leaving 12 bases between them. In nucleotides, the CDR3 is TGTGCCAGCAGTCCAGGGTCTCGGACTGAAGCTTTCTTT. Amino acids: CASSPGSRTEAFF.

About this clone: The germline gene is not matched at one end of the junction; a read error may be the cause. The V and J genes are TRBV7-7 and TRBJ2-2; 10 bases are a match to TRBD2. The CDR3 is made up of 17 amino acids. CDR1 is SSHAT, CDR2 FNYEAQ, per germline (reference sequence). The CDR3 DNA sequence: TGTGCTAGCAGCTTAGCTAGCGGGGGTGGAAACACCGGGGAGCTGTTTTTT. Encoded protein: CASSLASGGGNTGELFF.

J is TRBJ1-5 and V is TRBV7-9; D is unclear. The germline V gene has CDR1 SEHNR and CDR2 FQNEAQ (reference sequence). The V end lost 3 bases, the J end lost 5 bases, and 8 bases lay between the germline ends. CDR3 length: 13 residues. CDR3 bases: TGTGCCAGCAGCTTCGGGGAGTATCAGCCCCAGCATTTT. This sequence encodes CASSFGEYQPQHF.

This chain joins TRBV30 and TRBJ1-2; no clear D gene. The CDR3 consists of 13 residues. The germline V and J ends were trimmed by 4 bases and 4 bases, with 13 bases remaining between them. Germline CDR1 is GTSNPN and CDR2 is SVGIG (reference sequence). The CDR3 spells CAWNPGPTYGYTF. The CDR3 nucleotides read TGTGCCTGGAATCCCGGGCCAACCTATGGCTACACCTTC.

The V gene is TRBV11-2, the J gene TRBJ1-2, with 7 bases identical to TRBD1. The CDR3 runs to 14 residues. Per germline, CDR1 SGHAT and CDR2 FQNNGV. V lost 5 bases, J lost 4 bases, and 7 bases stayed unmatched. CDR3 amino acids: CASSPLGQPYGYTF. As DNA, the CDR3 is TGTGCCAGCAGCCCCCTGGGACAGCCCTATGGCTACACCTTC.

The sample holds a few counts of this clone. This CDR3 reads CASSIDRGRRDTDTQYF. CDR3 sequence (DNA): TGTGCCAGTAGTATAGATCGGGGGAGGAGGGACACAGATACGCAGTATTTT. This chain uses TRBV19 with TRBJ2-3; D perhaps matches TRBD2 (6 bases). CDR3 length equals 17 residues. The V and J ends lost 0 bases and 2 bases respectively, with 15 bases between them. Per the germline V gene, CDR1 is LNHDA and CDR2 is SQIVND (reference sequence).

The CDR3 loop is CATSIQGALGEKLFF. CDR3 bases: TGTGCCACCAGCATACAGGGGGCGCTCGGGGAAAAACTGTTTTTT. This chain links TRBV15 with TRBJ1-4, with 9 bases lining up with TRBD1. The CDR3 extends over 15 amino acids. Looked up from germline, CDR1 is LNHNV and CDR2 is YYDKDF (reference sequence). Losses at the gene ends were 4 bases for V and 8 bases for J; bases not matched to a gene: 8.

V and J are TRBV7-3 and TRBJ2-1; a possible D gene is TRBD1 (6 bases). Germline CDR1 and CDR2: SGHTA and FQGTGA. CDR3 length: 14 residues. The V end was cut by 2 bases, the J end by 7 bases, with 12 bases between. CDR3 amino acids: CASSLSGVSNEQFF. The CDR3 DNA follows: TGTGCCAGCAGCTTATCAGGGGTGTCAAATGAGCAGTTCTTC.

This chain connects TRBV7-8 to TRBJ2-1, with 11 bases lining up with TRBD2. The CDR3 extends over 15 amino acids. Germline V gene lookup returns CDR1 SGHVS and CDR2 FQNEAQ. V trimming: 1 base; J trimming: 7 bases; junction bases outside the gene matches: 3. The CDR3 nucleotides read TGTGCCAGCAGCTTAGTTAGCGGGGGGGCGAATGAGCAGTTCTTC. It encodes CASSLVSGGANEQFF.

V usage is TRBV6-5 and J usage is TRBJ1-6; TRBD1 is a possible D gene (6 bases). Trimming took off 6 bases at V and 10 bases at J, with 13 bases between the two ends. Germline V gives CDR1 MNHEY, CDR2 SVGAGI. The CDR3 has 13 residues. The CDR3 spells CASRGGGLSPLHF. CDR3 coding DNA: TGTGCCAGCAGGGGCGGGGGCCTGTCACCCCTCCACTTT.

This clone was seen a few times. The chain has TRBV25-1 and TRBJ2-5, with 10 bases matching TRBD1. The J segment lost 2 bases and the V segment lost 9 bases, leaving 6 bases of the junction unmatched. Per germline, CDR1 MGHDK and CDR2 SYGVNS. The CDR3 is 14 residues long. CDR3 in amino acids: CARLQDRGQETQYF. In DNA form, the CDR3 reads TGTGCCAGACTCCAGGACAGGGGGCAAGAGACCCAGTACTTC.

The V gene is TRBV9, the J gene TRBJ1-2; possible D gene TRBD1, 5 bases. The CDR3 is made up of 14 amino acids. Trimming removed 4 bases from V and 4 bases from J, with 14 bases in between. Per germline, CDR1 SGDLS and CDR2 YYNGEE. CDR3 bases: TGTGCCAGCAGCAAGGGGCCCGGGGCCTATGGCTACACCTTC. The encoded protein is CASSKGPGAYGYTF.

The rearrangement links TRBV5-1 to TRBJ2-2; TRBD1 matches 7 bases. Germline loops: CDR1 SGHRS, CDR2 YFSETQ. Germline trimming cut 3 bases from V and 5 bases from J; bases unmatched to any gene: 7. This CDR3 is 15 amino acids long. CDR3 in DNA: TGCGCCAGCAGCTCGACAGGGTCCGGGACCGGGGAGCTGTTTTTT. This sequence encodes CASSSTGSGTGELFF.

The chain couples TRBV6-1 to TRBJ2-2; 8 bases are shared with TRBD2. Trimming cost V 4 bases and J 3 bases; bases outside gene matches: 7. Germline values: CDR1 MNHNS, CDR2 SASEGT. This CDR3 has 16 amino acids. Here the CDR3 reads CASSVRTSPDTGELFF. CDR3 coding DNA: TGTGCCAGCAGTGTAAGGACTAGCCCGGACACCGGGGAGCTGTTTTTT.

A note on this clone: One end of the junction varies from germline; a read error may be responsible. V and J are TRBV5-1 and TRBJ2-2; D may correspond to TRBD1 or TRBD2 (5 bases each). The CDR3 spans 14 residues. Looked up from germline, CDR1 is SGHRS and CDR2 is YFSETQ. CDR3 bases: TGCGCCAGCAGGTTGGGGGCGAACACCGGGGAGCTGTTTTTT. This translates into CASRLGANTGELFF. Using reference TRBV5-1 and TRBJ2-2 for the parts outside the CDR3, the full variable domain is KAGVTQTPRYLIKTRGQQVTLSCSPISGHRSVSWYQQTPGQGLQFLFEYFSETQRNKGNFPGRFSGRQFSNSRSEMNVSTLELGDSALYLCASRLGANTGELFFGEGSRLTVL.

A few counts support this clone. Other DNA sequences within the sample encode an identical CDR3. The genes are TRBV7-2 and TRBJ2-3; 11 bases fit TRBD2. The CDR3 covers 16 residues. Germline CDR1 reads SGHTA; CDR2 reads FQGNSA. J was trimmed by 1 base and V by 3 bases; bases with no gene match: 3. The CDR3 nucleotides are TGTGCCAGCAGCTTTAGCGGGGGGGCGGGCACAGATACGCAGTATTTT. Translation gives CASSFSGGAGTDTQYF.

This sequence joins TRBV2 and TRBJ2-1; possibly TRBD1 or TRBD2 for D (5 bases each). The CDR3 is made up of 15 amino acids. Trimming stripped 6 bases from V and 0 bases from J, with 12 bases between. Germline V gene sequence: CDR1 SNHLY, CDR2 FYNNEI. The CDR3 sequence is CASRRDRVSYNEQFF. The CDR3 DNA follows: TGTGCCAGCAGACGGGACCGAGTCTCCTACAATGAGCAGTTCTTC.

In this sample, this clone turned up a few times. The chain uses TRBV9 and TRBJ2-5; 11 bases are shared with TRBD2. CDR1 is SGDLS, CDR2 YYNGEE, per germline. The ends lost 0 bases at V and 1 base at J; junction bases unmatched: 2. This CDR3 has 16 residues. DNA of the CDR3: TGTGCCAGCAGCGTAGGAACTAGCGGGGGCCAAGAGACCCAGTACTTC. Its protein product is CASSVGTSGGQETQYF. Drawing the rest from reference TRBV9 and TRBJ2-5, the complete variable domain is DSGVTQTPKHLITATGQRVTLRCSPRSGDLSVYWYQQSLDQGLQFLIQYYNGEERAKGNILERFSAQQFPDLHSELNLSSLELGDSALYFCASSVGTSGGQETQYFGPGTRLLVL.

This clone was seen more than once but under ten times. CDR3 in DNA: TGTGCCATCAGTGAAGGATCCACCCAAGATACGCAGTATTTT. Its translation: CAISEGSTQDTQYF. The chain uses TRBV10-3 and TRBJ2-3, with D unresolved. The V end lost 3 bases, the J end lost 5 bases, and 12 bases lay between the germline ends. CDR1 ENHRY and CDR2 SYGVKD come from the germline V gene. The CDR3 loop spans 14 amino acids.

The count of this clone is one. This chain links TRBV7-2 with TRBJ1-2, with a weak D call TRBD1 (6 bases). Germline CDR1 and CDR2: SGHTA and FQGNSA. CDR3 length equals 14 residues. V lost 5 bases to trimming and J lost 2 bases, with 12 bases between them. CDR3: CASSLGGGNYGYTF. In DNA form, the CDR3 reads TGTGCCAGCAGCCTTGGAGGGGGGAACTATGGCTACACCTTC.

This clone appeared a few times. V is TRBV29-1 and J is TRBJ2-3; 9 bases map to TRBD1. The CDR3 contains 15 residues. The ends lost 1 base at V and 4 bases at J; junction bases unmatched: 6. Germline CDR1 reads SQVTM; CDR2 reads ANQGSEA. In DNA form, the CDR3 reads TGCAGCGTTGAAGCAGGGACAGGGTACCCAGATACGCAGTATTTT. This gives the protein CSVEAGTGYPDTQYF.

The chain carries TRBV5-8 and TRBJ2-7; the D is unclear. V dropped 2 bases and J dropped 0 bases, with 12 bases sitting between them. The germline V gene has CDR1 SGHTS and CDR2 YDEGEE. CDR3 size: 15 residues. CDR3 bases: TGTGCCAGCAGCTTCATGGTTTGGGTCTCCTACGAGCAGTACTTC. It codes for CASSFMVWVSYEQYF. The full variable domain, rest sourced from reference TRBV5-8 and TRBJ2-7, is EAGVTQSPTHLIKTRGQQATLRCSPISGHTSVYWYQQALGLGLQFLLWYDEGEERNRGNFPPRFSGRQFPNYSSELNVNALELEDSALYLCASSFMVWVSYEQYFGPGTRLTVT.

The rearrangement joins TRBV28 to TRBJ1-1; D ambiguous. Trimming stripped 4 bases from V and 4 bases from J, with 4 bases between. Germline V gene data show CDR1 as MDHEN and CDR2 as SYDVKM. This CDR3 contains 11 residues. This CDR3 is CASSSLTEAFF. The CDR3 region has the DNA TGTGCCAGCAGTTCGCTCACTGAAGCTTTCTTT.

The V gene is TRBV6-5, the J gene TRBJ2-7, with D unresolved. V lost 7 bases and J lost 11, with 24 bases in between. Per germline, CDR1 MNHEY and CDR2 SVGAGI. The CDR3 totals 14 residues. The CDR3 DNA is TGTGCCAGCACCCCTTCCTGGGCGGCCTCCTGGGAGTACTTC. Translated, it gives CASTPSWAASWEYF.

This clone has just one count. Other DNA sequences of this sample code for an identical CDR3. Written as DNA, the CDR3 is TGTGCCAGCTCCGGGGGCAAGGAAAAACTGTTTTTT. Protein: CASSGGKEKLFF. The chain combines TRBV28 with TRBJ1-4; weak D call: TRBD1 (6 bases). Trimming pared 8 bases from V and 8 bases from J, leaving 12 bases between. CDR1 is MDHEN and CDR2 is SYDVKM in the germline V gene. The CDR3 has 12 residues.